The rows below give T cell receptor beta chains drawn from one sample of a study of T cells in Graves' hyperthyroidism and ophthalmopathy. Via MiXCR, TCRdb re-called the multiplex PCR reads, giving one row per CDR3 protein. Of nearly 750,000 distinct CDR3 sequences listed, 30% to 40% are singletons. The sequencing input was blood. These receptors were collected from a woman in her 40s with Graves' hyperthyroidism. Both conserved end residues are part of each CDR3. The order of the fields is J gene, D gene, CDR3 length, clone size, V gene, CDR3 DNA, CDR3 protein. The D gene is left open where the match is weak. Clone size is not always given. Where it is, it says once, few, many or a class for expanded clones.

j_gene: TRBJ2-4; d_gene: -; len: 13; abundance: -; v_gene: TRBV10-3; CDR3nt: TGTGCCATCAGTGAGCGGGGGGCGGCCATTCAGTACTTC; CDR3aa: CAISERGAAIQYF
j_gene: TRBJ2-2; d_gene: TRBD2; len: 19; abundance: few; v_gene: TRBV7-6; CDR3nt: TGTGCCAGCAGCTCCACTCCTTTACTAGCGGGGCTATTCACCGGGGAGCTGTTTTTT; CDR3aa: CASSSTPLLAGLFTGELFF
j_gene: TRBJ2-7; d_gene: TRBD1; len: 14; abundance: -; v_gene: TRBV10-3; CDR3nt: TGTGCCAGCCAGCCGGGGACAGGGCTCTACGAGCAGTACTTC; CDR3aa: CASQPGTGLYEQYF
j_gene: TRBJ2-7; d_gene: TRBD1; len: 15; abundance: -; v_gene: TRBV29-1; CDR3nt: TGCAGCGTTGAAGAACGGGACAGGGTGGCGGGCGAGCAGTGCTTC; CDR3aa: CSVEERDRVAGEQCF
j_gene: TRBJ2-7; d_gene: -; len: 15; abundance: few; v_gene: TRBV11-2; CDR3nt: TGTGCCAGCAGCCCCGGGGGCCCCAGCTCCTACGAGCAGTACTTC; CDR3aa: CASSPGGPSSYEQYF
j_gene: TRBJ2-7; d_gene: TRBD2; len: 15; abundance: few; v_gene: TRBV5-1; CDR3nt: TGCGCCAGCAGCCTGGAAACTAGCGGGGGGTACGAGCAGTACTTC; CDR3aa: CASSLETSGGYEQYF
j_gene: TRBJ2-3; d_gene: -; len: 16; abundance: -; v_gene: TRBV24-1; CDR3nt: TGTGCCACCAGTGACCCCGGTGGGCGAAGCACAGATACGCAGTATTTT; CDR3aa: CATSDPGGRSTDTQYF
j_gene: TRBJ1-1; d_gene: -; len: 14; abundance: many; v_gene: TRBV7-3; CDR3nt: TGTGCCAGCAGCCTTCAGGGAGGGAGCACTGAAGCTTTCTTT; CDR3aa: CASSLQGGSTEAFF
j_gene: TRBJ1-2; d_gene: -; len: 11; abundance: -; v_gene: TRBV4-3; CDR3nt: TGCGCCAGCAGCCCGCAGGACGTCTACACCTTC; CDR3aa: CASSPQDVYTF
j_gene: TRBJ1-1; d_gene: -; len: 14; abundance: -; v_gene: TRBV5-4; CDR3nt: TGTGCCAGCACTTACGGACAGCTCCGGACTGAAGCTTTCTTT; CDR3aa: CASTYGQLRTEAFF
j_gene: TRBJ2-5; d_gene: TRBD2; len: 19; abundance: -; v_gene: TRBV25-1; CDR3nt: TGTGCCAGCAGTGAAACAAACGGGAGGACCAGCGGGGGGGAAGAGACCCAGTACTTC; CDR3aa: CASSETNGRTSGGEETQYF
j_gene: TRBJ1-5; d_gene: -; len: 12; abundance: -; v_gene: TRBV10-3; CDR3nt: TGTGCCATCAGCTATAGCAATCAGCCCCAGCATTTT; CDR3aa: CAISYSNQPQHF
j_gene: TRBJ1-6; d_gene: -; len: 15; abundance: -; v_gene: TRBV6-1; CDR3nt: TGTGCCAGCAGTGCCGTCCAAGGGGATAATTCACCCCTCCACTTT; CDR3aa: CASSAVQGDNSPLHF
j_gene: TRBJ1-1; d_gene: -; len: 13; abundance: few; v_gene: TRBV10-3; CDR3nt: TGTGCCAGCAGCTCAGGGGCTTGGACTGAAGCTTTCTTT; CDR3aa: CASSSGAWTEAFF
j_gene: TRBJ1-2; d_gene: TRBD1; len: 14; abundance: few; v_gene: TRBV27; CDR3nt: TGTGCCAGCAGTTTAGCAGGGGGATGGGCTGGCTACACCTTC; CDR3aa: CASSLAGGWAGYTF
j_gene: TRBJ1-6; d_gene: -; len: 14; abundance: many; v_gene: TRBV9; CDR3nt: TGTGCCAGCAGCGTAGAGGGGGTAGGTTCACCCCTCCACTTT; CDR3aa: CASSVEGVGSPLHF
j_gene: TRBJ1-2; d_gene: -; len: 14; abundance: -; v_gene: TRBV12-3/TRBV12-4; CDR3nt: TGTGCCAGCAGTTCCCGGACAGTTAACTATGGCTACACCTTC; CDR3aa: CASSSRTVNYGYTF
j_gene: TRBJ1-2; d_gene: -; len: 13; abundance: -; v_gene: TRBV7-2; CDR3nt: TGTGCCAGCAGCTATGACCCTGCTAATGGCTACACCTTC; CDR3aa: CASSYDPANGYTF
j_gene: TRBJ1-3; d_gene: -; len: 16; abundance: -; v_gene: TRBV12-3/TRBV12-4; CDR3nt: TGTGCCAGCAGTTTAGTCATAGCCATGACTGGAAACACCATATATTTT; CDR3aa: CASSLVIAMTGNTIYF
j_gene: TRBJ1-1; d_gene: -; len: 14; abundance: many; v_gene: TRBV3-1; CDR3nt: TGTGCCAGCAGCCAGGGGAGGGGGGGCACTGAAGCTTTCTTT; CDR3aa: CASSQGRGGTEAFF
j_gene: TRBJ1-1; d_gene: -; len: 12; abundance: many; v_gene: TRBV20-1; CDR3nt: TGCAGTGCTAGTCCTGGGGGAACTGAAGCTTTCTTT; CDR3aa: CSASPGGTEAFF
j_gene: TRBJ1-2; d_gene: -; len: 13; abundance: many; v_gene: TRBV10-3; CDR3nt: TGTGCCATCAGTGTACCAGGGAACCATGGCTACACCTTC; CDR3aa: CAISVPGNHGYTF
j_gene: TRBJ1-5; d_gene: -; len: 20; abundance: few; v_gene: TRBV19; CDR3nt: TGTGCCAGTAGTATAGTTCTCCGGGTCAGGAGGAAGTATAGCAATCAGCCCCAGCATTTT; CDR3aa: CASSIVLRVRRKYSNQPQHF
j_gene: TRBJ2-6; d_gene: TRBD1; len: 17; abundance: few; v_gene: TRBV29-1; CDR3nt: TGCAGCGTTGCAGGACAGGAAGTCGAATCTGGGGCCAACGTCCTGACTTTC; CDR3aa: CSVAGQEVESGANVLTF
j_gene: TRBJ1-3; d_gene: -; len: 14; abundance: few; v_gene: TRBV20-1; CDR3nt: TGCAGTGCCCCGGACAGTTACTCTGGAAACACCATATATTTT; CDR3aa: CSAPDSYSGNTIYF
j_gene: TRBJ2-5; d_gene: TRBD2; len: 15; abundance: few; v_gene: TRBV6-5; CDR3nt: TGTGCCAGCAGCCATTCTAGCGGGACCAAAGAGACCCAGTACTTC; CDR3aa: CASSHSSGTKETQYF
j_gene: TRBJ1-5; d_gene: -; len: 15; abundance: many; v_gene: TRBV20-1; CDR3nt: TGCAGTGCCCAGCGGGGGTCTGGTAGCAATCAGCCCCAGCATTTT; CDR3aa: CSAQRGSGSNQPQHF
j_gene: TRBJ2-7; d_gene: -; len: 11; abundance: many; v_gene: TRBV29-1; CDR3nt: TGCAGCATACTCTACGGGATCGAGCAGTACTTC; CDR3aa: CSILYGIEQYF
j_gene: TRBJ1-4; d_gene: -; len: 13; abundance: -; v_gene: TRBV12-3/TRBV12-4; CDR3nt: TGTGCCAGCGGTTTTGAGGGGAATGAAAAACTGTTTTTT; CDR3aa: CASGFEGNEKLFF
j_gene: TRBJ1-2; d_gene: -; len: 15; abundance: many; v_gene: TRBV7-2; CDR3nt: TGTGCCAGCAGCTCCCCGGGACCGGTAAACTATGGCTACACCTTC; CDR3aa: CASSSPGPVNYGYTF
j_gene: TRBJ2-2; d_gene: -; len: 13; abundance: few; v_gene: TRBV7-9; CDR3nt: TGTGCCAGCAGCTTCGGTATTACCGGGGAGCTGTTTTTT; CDR3aa: CASSFGITGELFF
j_gene: TRBJ1-2; d_gene: -; len: 16; abundance: many; v_gene: TRBV7-2; CDR3nt: TGTGCCAGCAGCTTAAGGGGAGGAGAAGTTGGGTATGGCTACACCTTC; CDR3aa: CASSLRGGEVGYGYTF
j_gene: TRBJ2-5; d_gene: -; len: 13; abundance: -; v_gene: TRBV10-2; CDR3nt: TGCGCCAGCAGTGTTTCAACAGGGGAGGCCCAGTACTTC; CDR3aa: CASSVSTGEAQYF
j_gene: TRBJ1-1; d_gene: -; len: 12; abundance: many; v_gene: TRBV5-4; CDR3nt: TGTGCCAGCAGAATTCTGGGGACTGAAGCTTTCTTT; CDR3aa: CASRILGTEAFF
j_gene: TRBJ1-2; d_gene: TRBD1; len: 15; abundance: -; v_gene: TRBV7-2; CDR3nt: TGTGCCAGCAGCCAGCTGATGACAGGGGTCTATGGCTACACCTTC; CDR3aa: CASSQLMTGVYGYTF
j_gene: TRBJ2-5; d_gene: TRBD1; len: 17; abundance: -; v_gene: TRBV7-9; CDR3nt: TGTGCCAGCAGCTTAGGTCTCCTGGGACAGCACCAAGAGACCCAGTACTTC; CDR3aa: CASSLGLLGQHQETQYF
j_gene: TRBJ2-5; d_gene: TRBD2; len: 15; abundance: few; v_gene: TRBV20-1; CDR3nt: TGCAGTGCTAGAGATAGCGGGGGCGACCCAGAGACCCAGTACTTC; CDR3aa: CSARDSGGDPETQYF
j_gene: TRBJ1-2; d_gene: -; len: 13; abundance: -; v_gene: TRBV2; CDR3nt: TGTGCCAGCAGTGGAGGAGCGGGGGGGAGCTACACCTTC; CDR3aa: CASSGGAGGSYTF
j_gene: TRBJ2-3; d_gene: -; len: 15; abundance: -; v_gene: TRBV7-9; CDR3nt: TGTGCCAGCACCCTTAATGGGGGGAGCACAGATACGCAGTATTTT; CDR3aa: CASTLNGGSTDTQYF
j_gene: TRBJ2-7; d_gene: TRBD1; len: 13; abundance: -; v_gene: TRBV20-1; CDR3nt: TGCAGTGCCCCCGGGACAGGGACCTACGAGCAGTACTTC; CDR3aa: CSAPGTGTYEQYF
j_gene: TRBJ1-2; d_gene: TRBD1; len: 13; abundance: many; v_gene: TRBV2; CDR3nt: TGTGCCAGCAGAAGGAAGGGGGCGCTTGGCTACACCTTC; CDR3aa: CASRRKGALGYTF
j_gene: TRBJ2-7; d_gene: -; len: 11; abundance: few; v_gene: TRBV10-3; CDR3nt: TGTGCCATCAGCGATCAGACAGAGCAGTACTTC; CDR3aa: CAISDQTEQYF
j_gene: TRBJ2-1; d_gene: -; len: 15; abundance: -; v_gene: TRBV11-2; CDR3nt: TGTGCCAGCAGCTTAGAGGTCGCAGGGGCCAATGAGCAGTTCTTC; CDR3aa: CASSLEVAGANEQFF
j_gene: TRBJ2-7; d_gene: -; len: 14; abundance: -; v_gene: TRBV10-3; CDR3nt: TGTGCCATCAGTGAGTCCCAAGCGGGCCTCGAGCAGTACTTC; CDR3aa: CAISESQAGLEQYF
j_gene: TRBJ2-7; d_gene: -; len: 15; abundance: few; v_gene: TRBV11-2; CDR3nt: TGTGCCAGCAGCCCCGAGGGCCGGCCGCCCTACGAGCAGTACTTC; CDR3aa: CASSPEGRPPYEQYF
j_gene: TRBJ1-1; d_gene: -; len: 15; abundance: few; v_gene: TRBV2; CDR3nt: TGTGCCAGCAGTGACACGTTTCGGGATCTTGGTGGAGCTTTCTTT; CDR3aa: CASSDTFRDLGGAFF
j_gene: TRBJ2-5; d_gene: -; len: 14; abundance: -; v_gene: TRBV7-9; CDR3nt: TGTGCCAGCATCCCCCCGGCCGGACAAGAGACCCAGTACTTC; CDR3aa: CASIPPAGQETQYF
j_gene: TRBJ2-2; d_gene: TRBD2; len: 14; abundance: many; v_gene: TRBV29-1; CDR3nt: TGCAGCGTTGAGCGGGAGGGGAACACCGGGGAGCTGTTTTTT; CDR3aa: CSVEREGNTGELFF
j_gene: TRBJ2-5; d_gene: -; len: 14; abundance: -; v_gene: TRBV12-3/TRBV12-4; CDR3nt: TGTGCCAGCGAGCATGATGGACAGAAAGAGACCCAGTACTTC; CDR3aa: CASEHDGQKETQYF
j_gene: TRBJ2-4; d_gene: TRBD1; len: 14; abundance: -; v_gene: TRBV5-6; CDR3nt: TGTGCCAGCAGCTTGGTGGGACAGAAAAACATTCAGTACTTC; CDR3aa: CASSLVGQKNIQYF
j_gene: TRBJ1-5; d_gene: -; len: 13; abundance: many; v_gene: TRBV20-1; CDR3nt: TGCAGTGCTAGAGGGGACACCAATCAGCCCCAGCATTTT; CDR3aa: CSARGDTNQPQHF
j_gene: TRBJ1-6; d_gene: -; len: 14; abundance: many; v_gene: TRBV24-1; CDR3nt: TGTGCCTGCTCCAGCGGCAGGGGTAATTCACCCCTCCACTTT; CDR3aa: CACSSGRGNSPLHF
j_gene: TRBJ1-3; d_gene: -; len: 15; abundance: few; v_gene: TRBV3-1; CDR3nt: TGTGCCAGCAGTCTGGACAGTAACTCTGGAAACACCATATATTTT; CDR3aa: CASSLDSNSGNTIYF
j_gene: TRBJ2-7; d_gene: TRBD1; len: 14; abundance: -; v_gene: TRBV19; CDR3nt: TGTGCCAGTAGTGCGGACAGGGGGAACTACGAGCAGTACTTC; CDR3aa: CASSADRGNYEQYF